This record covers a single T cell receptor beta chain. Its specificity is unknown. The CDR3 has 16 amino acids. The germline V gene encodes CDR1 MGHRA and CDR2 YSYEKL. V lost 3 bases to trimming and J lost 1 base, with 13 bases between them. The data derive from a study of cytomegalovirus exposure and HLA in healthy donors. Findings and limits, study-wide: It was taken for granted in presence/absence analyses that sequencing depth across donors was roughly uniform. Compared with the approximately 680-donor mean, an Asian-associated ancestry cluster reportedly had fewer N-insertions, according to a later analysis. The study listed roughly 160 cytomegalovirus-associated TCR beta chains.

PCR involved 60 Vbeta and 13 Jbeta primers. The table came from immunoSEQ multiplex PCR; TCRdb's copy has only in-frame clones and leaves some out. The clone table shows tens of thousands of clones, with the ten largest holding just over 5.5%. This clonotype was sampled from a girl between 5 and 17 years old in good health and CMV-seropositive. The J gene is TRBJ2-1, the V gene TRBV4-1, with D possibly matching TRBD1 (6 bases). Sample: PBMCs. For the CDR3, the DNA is TGCGCCAGCAGCCACGTTACAGGGAAGTCCTACAATGAGCAGTTCTTC. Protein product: CASSHVTGKSYNEQFF.